Sequencing of this T cell receptor (beta chain) was carried out in a study of cytomegalovirus exposure and HLA in healthy donors. Study-wide results and caveats: The listing of 150 to 200 TCR beta chains classed them as cytomegalovirus-associated. When a later analysis compared HLA-associated TCR beta chains with equally common others, the HLA-associated chains turned out to be more clonally expanded and to have lower generation probabilities. In an earlier analysis, about 87% or about 30%: the productive usage of most TCR beta V segments. TRBV6-2, TRBV6-3 and other indistinguishable V segments were excluded.

With 60 Vbeta and 13 Jbeta primers, the PCR was carried out. TCRdb keeps only in-frame clones here, not all; method: immunoSEQ multiplex PCR. Among 150,000 to 200,000 clones listed, approximately 88% were seen once. With regard to this clone: What it binds is unknown.

The CDR3 is made up of 14 amino acids. Per germline, CDR1 SGHAT and CDR2 FQNNGV. V usage is TRBV11-2 and J usage is TRBJ2-5; D unclear. Matching the DNA end better, TRBJ2-7 makes the J call doubtful. This clonotype was obtained from a woman aged 18-29 years in good health and CMV-seronegative. The sample taken for sequencing was PBMCs. In DNA form, the CDR3 reads TGTGCCAGCAGCTTAGGTCCGGGTGGCTACGAGCAGTACTTC. Its protein product is CASSLGPGGYEQYF.